The clone carrying this T cell receptor (beta chain) appeared a few times. Its target is unknown. The CDR3 length is 15 residues. Trimming cost V 7 bases and J 2 bases; bases outside gene matches: 10. CDR1 and CDR2 from the germline V gene are LGHNA and YSLEER. These data come from a study of long-term antiretroviral therapy in people with HIV. Points from the study as a whole: Absence of data on ART adherence, viral resistance or therapy changes was noted. Clonal populations expanded prior to ART predominated within the repertoire at all time points. Repertoires with HIV possessed tighter CDR3 length spans than those of controls.

At the survey level, the v3.0 immunoSEQ assay was run. Repertoires were generated with immunoSEQ multiplex PCR, while TCRdb's copy carries only in-frame clones and drops some. The sample lists approximately 21,000 clones, approximately 86% occurring once. The rearrangement joins TRBV4-3 to TRBJ2-7; the match to TRBD1 covers 8 bases. The sample consisted of unsorted PBMCs, taken at the start of antiretroviral therapy. This sequence was found in a man aged 50-60 years with HIV. The CDR3 spells CASTPGTGSAYEQYF. CDR3 DNA: TGCGCCAGCACCCCCGGGACAGGATCCGCCTACGAGCAGTACTTC.